This TCR beta chain appears in the sequencing data of a study of radiotherapy plus CTLA-4 blockade in lung cancer. As for the study in general: Objective responses occurred in around 18% of patients; over 25% had disease control.

Assay: immunoSEQ multiplex PCR; the TCRdb copy retains only in-frame clones and omits some. The table records about 62,000 clones, more than 70% of them present only once. Alongside CTLA-4 blockade with ipilimumab, patients with chemo-refractory metastatic non-small-cell lung cancer received focal radiation. This clone was recorded once. What it binds is not known. V was cut by 1 base and J by 1 base, with 8 bases left in between. This CDR3 has 14 amino acids. Germline loops: CDR1 SGHRS, CDR2 YFSETQ. Points from the study as a whole: Peripheral blood showed expansion of tumor-derived TCR clones after radiotherapy and ipilimumab.

The chain recombines TRBV5-1 with TRBJ1-2; no firm D call. The sequencing used peripheral blood, collected from a patient treated with radiotherapy plus ipilimumab. This TCR was sampled from a human donor with non-small cell lung cancer who had a complete response to radiotherapy plus ipilimumab. CDR3 sequence (DNA): TGCGCCAGCAGCTTGACTGCGGGTAACTATGGCTACACCTTC. This gives the protein CASSLTAGNYGYTF.